A single sample is the source of the 10 T cell receptor beta chains below, sequenced in a study of response to subunit inactivated influenza vaccine (dated by TCRdb to the late 2010s). Libraries were built with RT-PCR. Sequencer: Illumina HiSeq 2500. In-frame beta chains were kept once TCRdb had trimmed the public reads at Q25 with fastp and called clones with MiXCR. Rows are combined by CDR3 protein, so each entry shows the most common genes and DNA. In all, the sample holds hundreds of thousands of distinct CDR3 sequences, and 15% to 17% of those were seen once. Roughly 11% of the sample belongs to the ten largest clones. Here the sequenced sample was PBMCs from blood, taken roughly 13 days after vaccination. The receptor source for this set is a man over 45 who received an inactivated influenza vaccine. Donor details come from another sample of the same person, matched by shared clones.

This clonotype was found many times. The V gene is TRBV2, the J gene TRBJ2-2, with D possibly being TRBD2 (5 bases). Trimming cost V 7 bases and J 1 base, with 7 bases left between them. Germline V gene lookup returns CDR1 SNHLY and CDR2 FYNNEI. CDR3 size: 13 residues. CDR3 in amino acids: CASKDWNTGELFF. For the CDR3, the DNA is TGTGCCAGCAAGGACTGGAACACCGGGGAGCTGTTTTTT.

To note about this clonotype: A much larger clone lies one base from this, so it may be a read error. This sequence joins TRBV10-3 and TRBJ2-7; the match to TRBD1 covers 8 bases. This CDR3 contains 12 residues. CDR1 and CDR2 from the germline V gene are ENHRY and SYGVKD. The CDR3 protein is CAISQTGVEHYF. The CDR3 DNA is TGTGCCATCAGCCAGACAGGGGTAGAGCACTACTTC.

In this sample, this clonotype turned up a few times. The chain is built from TRBV20-1 and TRBJ1-5; D not resolved. Per the germline V gene, CDR1 is DFQATT and CDR2 is SNEGSKA (reference sequence). V lost 6 bases, J lost 4 bases, and 16 bases lay in between. The CDR3 covers 14 residues. The CDR3 sequence is CSATQEGVNQPQHF. CDR3 nucleotide sequence: TGCAGTGCCACTCAGGAGGGAGTAAATCAGCCCCAGCATTTT.

At least ten counts were recorded for this clonotype. The chain recombines TRBV12-3 or TRBV12-4 with TRBJ1-1, with D uncertain. The V end lost 4 bases, the J end lost 7 bases, and 7 bases lay between the germline ends. CDR3 length: 11 residues. The DNA for the CDR3 is TGTGCCAGCAGTTACGGCGGTGAAGCTTTCTTT. The encoded protein is CASSYGGEAFF.

This clonotype was seen a few times. The chain uses TRBV4-3 and TRBJ2-1; 9 nucleotides line up with TRBD1. The germline V gene encodes CDR1 LGHNA and CDR2 YSLEER. V gave up 0 bases and J gave up 7 bases; unmatched junction bases: 4. The CDR3 consists of 15 residues. CDR3 sequence: CASSQDLGTGNEQFF. The CDR3 bases are TGCGCCAGCAGCCAAGATCTGGGGACAGGGAATGAGCAGTTCTTC.

In its sample, this clonotype was seen a few times. The J gene is TRBJ2-1, the V gene TRBV6-2 or TRBV6-3; D remains unclear. The length of the CDR3 is 12 residues. From germline, CDR1 is MNHEY and CDR2 SVGEGT. V lost 8 bases, J lost 2 bases, and 7 bases lay in between. The CDR3 region is CASGATYNEQFF. DNA for the CDR3: TGTGCCAGCGGAGCAACCTACAATGAGCAGTTCTTC.

This clonotype was observed a handful of times. The genes are TRBV6-2 or TRBV6-3 and TRBJ1-2, with a tentative D call TRBD1 (5 bases). Trimming removed 0 bases from V and 7 bases from J, with 12 bases in between. From germline, CDR1 is MNHEY and CDR2 SVGEGT. CDR3 size: 14 residues. CDR3 residues: CASSYSWTTPGYTF. The CDR3 bases are TGTGCCAGCAGTTACTCGTGGACAACCCCTGGCTACACCTTC.

The rearrangement links TRBV12-3 or TRBV12-4 to TRBJ1-6; D is possibly TRBD1 (6 bases). Trimming cost V 6 bases and J 7 bases, with 16 bases left between them. The CDR3 contains 15 residues. This CDR3 reads CASRRGGAQNSPLHF. CDR3 coding DNA: TGTGCCAGCAGGAGAGGGGGTGCCCAAAATTCACCCCTCCACTTT.

The chain employs TRBV5-1 and TRBJ1-2, with a tentative D call TRBD1 (5 bases). V shed 0 bases and J shed 10 bases, with 13 bases lying between them. The length of the CDR3 is 13 residues. The germline CDR1 and CDR2 sequences are SGHRS and YFSETQ. CDR3 coding DNA: TGCGCCAGCAGCTTGGGGGGCAGGTCTACCTACACCTTC. Translated: CASSLGGRSTYTF.

This clonotype was recorded many times. The rearrangement joins TRBV6-1 to TRBJ1-2; no clear D. CDR1 MNHNS and CDR2 SASEGT come from the germline V gene. This CDR3 is 11 amino acids long. V lost 2 bases and J lost 12, with 10 bases in between. For the CDR3, the DNA is TGTGCCAGCAGTGAACGAGGCCCTAACACCTTC. This gives the protein CASSERGPNTF.